Sequencing of this T cell receptor (beta chain) was carried out in a study of T cell responses to AZD1222 COVID-19 vaccine. This CDR3 region has 16 residues. With V trimmed by 7 bases and J by 4 bases, 11 bases remained unmatched. Germline values: CDR1 MRHNA, CDR2 SNTAGT. Study-wide results and limits: Only six people who got AZD1222 tested seropositive at baseline.

Sequencing used immunoSEQ multiplex PCR; TCRdb keeps in-frame clones, though not all of them. Among over 150,000 clones listed, under 95% were seen once. On this clone itself: No antigen is known for it.

The material was peripheral blood, obtained on day 0 of MenACWY control vaccination. The clonotype was recovered from an adult in good health. The chain joins TRBV6-4 to TRBJ1-3, with 9 bases that match TRBD1. In DNA form, the CDR3 reads TGTGCCAGCACTTCCGGGACAGGGAGCGAAGGAAACACCATATATTTT. This codes for CASTSGTGSEGNTIYF.